This TCR beta chain was observed in a study of technical replicates of blood from a few donors. This clone was seen only a few times. V was clipped by 0 bases and J by 12 bases, with 12 bases between them. The CDR3 runs to 12 residues. The germline V gene encodes CDR1 MGHRA and CDR2 YSYEKL. The protocol was immunoSEQ multiplex PCR, while the TCRdb copy is restricted to in-frame clones and leaves out a portion. The data show 79,000 or so clones, about 91% seen once. The chain uses TRBV4-1 and TRBJ2-7; TRBD2 is a possible D gene (6 bases). The sequenced sample was T cells isolated from PBMCs. The receptor was isolated from a human donor in good health. Here the CDR3 DNA reads TGCGCCAGCAGCCAAGACGGGGGTACTCCGTACTTC. Amino acids: CASSQDGGTPYF.